Sequencing of this T cell receptor (beta chain) was carried out in a study of T cell repertoires in cytomegalovirus infection. Looking at the study overall: Public TCR beta signatures marked donors with CMV infection and the matching HLA.

Germline assignment: CDR1 LGHDT and CDR2 YNNKEL (reference sequence). V was clipped by 2 bases and J by 5 bases, with 6 bases between them. This CDR3 is built from 12 residues. In TCRdb, the reads were re-called with MiXCR into one record per CDR3 protein. The profile shows around 450,000 distinct CDR3 sequences, about 11% of them singletons. This clonotype was sampled from a human donor in good health (CMV status not recorded). Some clones in this sample may be carry-over from other donors' samples. Sample: PBMCs. The chain couples TRBV3-1 to TRBJ1-1; D is ambiguous. DNA of the CDR3: TGTGCCAGCAGCCAATGGGTAACTGAAGCTTTCTTT. Encoded protein: CASSQWVTEAFF.